This T cell receptor beta chain was documented in a study of blood T cells in healthy people across ages. Whole-study results and caveats: Long-lived donors carried more naive CD4+ cells and greater diversity than aged donors.

CDR1 is DFQATT and CDR2 is SNEGSKA in the germline V gene (reference sequence). V lost 0 bases, J lost 3 bases, and 4 bases stayed unmatched. The CDR3 runs 15 residues. Worth noting for this clonotype: Its antigen remains unknown.

A second PCR of 7 to 11 cycles used a sample-barcoded 5' primer and a J-beta primer mix. TCRdb analysed the 5' RACE reads with MiXCR anew, one entry per CDR3 protein. The sample contains 550,000 to 650,000 distinct CDR3 sequences, about 26% of which appear only once. This sample also belongs to another study, concerning T cells of mothers and their children. That source notes: Three healthy Caucasian mothers and their six children were the donors.

This TCR came from a boy between 2 and 15 years old in good health. The gene calls are TRBV20-1 and TRBJ2-2, with 7 bases that match TRBD1. Sequences were obtained from blood. The CDR3 nucleotides are TGCAGTGCTAGAGATAGGGGGCGAGACACCGGGGAGCTGTTTTTT. It encodes CSARDRGRDTGELFF.